The T cell receptor beta chain described here comes from a study of PD-1 blockade in classical Hodgkin lymphoma. Study results and caveats: By C4D1, diversity of CD4+ TCRs had risen significantly, whereas that of CD8+ TCRs had not. Newly diagnosed patients were reported to exhibit reduced baseline TCR diversity relative to healthy donors. Patients who responded completely had about the same baseline diversity as newly diagnosed patients.

To note about this clone: Its target is unknown.

Time point denoted: cycle 4 day 1 (C4D1), after 5 to 7 weeks of nivolumab. Every one of the patients relapsed after autologous stem cell transplantation (brentuximab vedotin exposure was variable). Each best response was a complete response, a partial response or progressive disease. Clones were sequenced by immunoSEQ multiplex PCR, and TCRdb holds only the in-frame ones, with some missing. The profile covers roughly 100,000 clones, with around 93% appearing a single time and roughly 2% taken by the ten largest. This sequence was found in a human donor with classical Hodgkin lymphoma. Material: peripheral blood mononuclear cells (PBMCs), obtained before the fourth cycle of nivolumab.

Here the CDR3 DNA reads TGTGCCAGCAGTGAGTTCGTAAGGAATAGCAATCAGCCCCAGCATTTT. It encodes CASSEFVRNSNQPQHF. The rearrangement joins TRBV6-1 to TRBJ1-5; D gene unclear. CDR3 length: 16 residues. The V end lost 3 bases, the J end lost 0 bases, and 12 bases lay between the germline ends. Per germline, CDR1 MNHNS and CDR2 SASEGT.